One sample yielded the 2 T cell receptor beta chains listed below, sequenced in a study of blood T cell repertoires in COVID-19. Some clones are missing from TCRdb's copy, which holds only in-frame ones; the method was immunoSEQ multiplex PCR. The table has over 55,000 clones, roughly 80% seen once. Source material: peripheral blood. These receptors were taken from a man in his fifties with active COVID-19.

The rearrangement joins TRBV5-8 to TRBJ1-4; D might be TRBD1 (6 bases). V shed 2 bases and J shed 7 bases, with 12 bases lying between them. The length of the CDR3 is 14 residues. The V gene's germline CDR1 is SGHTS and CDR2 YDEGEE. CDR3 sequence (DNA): TGTGCCAGCAGCTTATTCAGGGGCGGTGAAAAACTGTTTTTT. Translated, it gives CASSLFRGGEKLFF.

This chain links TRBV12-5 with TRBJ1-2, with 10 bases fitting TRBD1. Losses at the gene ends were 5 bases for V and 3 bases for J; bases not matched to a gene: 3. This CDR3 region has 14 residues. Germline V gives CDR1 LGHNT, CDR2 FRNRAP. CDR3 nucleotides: TGTGCTAGTGGTCTGACAGGGGGCGACTATGGCTACACCTTC. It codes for CASGLTGGDYGYTF. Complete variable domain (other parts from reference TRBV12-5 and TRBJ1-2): DARVTQTPRHKVTEMGQEVTMRCQPILGHNTVFWYRQTMMQGLELLAYFRNRAPLDDSGMPKDRFSAEMPDATLATLKIQPSEPRDSAVYFCASGLTGGDYGYTFGSGTRLTVV.